A single sample gave rise to the 22 T cell receptor beta chains below, sequenced in a study of OX40 agonist ivuxolimab in advanced cancers. Clones were sequenced by immunoSEQ multiplex PCR, and TCRdb holds only the in-frame ones, with some missing. The repertoire includes 77,000 or so clones, approximately 85% of them detected once, and roughly 2.2% sits in the top ten. The specimen was CD4+ or CD8+ T cells sorted from blood, collected in a trial of the OX40 agonist ivuxolimab. The origin of the receptors is an adult with an advanced solid tumor such as melanoma, head and neck, liver or kidney cancer.

As for this clone: The same CDR3 arises from other DNA sequences in this sample as well. The genes are TRBV5-4 and TRBJ2-1; TRBD2 matches at 8 bases. With V trimmed by 0 bases and J by 4 bases, 3 bases remained unmatched. CDR1 and CDR2 (germline): SGHNT, YYREEE (reference sequence). The CDR3 contains 15 residues. The CDR3 loop is CASSLGRGGYNEQFF. The CDR3 region has the DNA TGTGCCAGCAGCTTGGGTCGCGGGGGGTACAATGAGCAGTTCTTC.

The chain combines TRBV9 with TRBJ2-2; D unclear. The CDR3 has 16 residues. V lost 0 bases, J lost 4 bases, and 13 bases lay in between. The germline gives CDR1 SGDLS, CDR2 YYNGEE. The CDR3 DNA sequence: TGTGCCAGCAGCGTAGCTCCCCAGACCTCCACCGGGGAGCTGTTTTTT. This translates into CASSVAPQTSTGELFF.

The chain carries TRBV27 and TRBJ1-1, with 7 bases identical to TRBD1. The V segment lost 5 bases and the J segment 6 bases; nucleotides outside the gene matches: 12. CDR1 is MNHEY and CDR2 is SMNVEV in the germline V gene (reference sequence). This CDR3 region has 15 residues. The CDR3 nucleotides are TGTGCCAGCAGTACCGAGAGGGGGCACTGGTCTGAAGCTTTCTTT. Amino acid sequence: CASSTERGHWSEAFF.

The V and J genes are TRBV10-3 and TRBJ1-4, with a weak D call TRBD1 (6 bases). V lost 3 bases and J 6 bases, leaving 8 bases between the germline ends. This CDR3 is 13 amino acids long. Germline lookup yields CDR1 ENHRY and CDR2 SYGVKD. CDR3 residues: CAISDQGHEKLFF. In nucleotides, the CDR3 is TGTGCCATCAGTGACCAGGGGCATGAAAAACTGTTTTTT.

J is TRBJ2-5 and V is TRBV7-9; 9 bases line up with TRBD1. The germline V gene has CDR1 SEHNR and CDR2 FQNEAQ (reference sequence). The J segment lost 7 bases and the V segment lost 5 bases, leaving 5 bases of the junction unmatched. This CDR3 region has 13 residues. The CDR3 spells CASSNTGGGTQYF. In DNA form, the CDR3 reads TGTGCCAGCAGCAACACAGGGGGCGGGACCCAGTACTTC.

The chain uses TRBV18 and TRBJ2-7; 8 bases fit TRBD1. Germline-derived CDR1 and CDR2 are KGHSH and LQKENI. The CDR3 totals 15 residues. J lost 2 bases, V lost 5 bases, and 8 bases had no gene match. The CDR3 coding sequence is TGTGCCAGCTCATTCGGCCGGGACAGGACCTACGAGCAGTACTTC. Its translation is CASSFGRDRTYEQYF.

CDR3 loop: CATSRDGDGYNEQFF. The CDR3 DNA reads as TGTGCCACCAGCAGAGATGGTGACGGTTACAATGAGCAGTTCTTC. The genes are TRBV15 and TRBJ2-1; D not certain. Germline CDR1 is LNHNV and CDR2 is YYDKDF (reference sequence). The CDR3 loop spans 15 amino acids. Trimming shortened V by 0 bases and J by 4 bases, and 10 bases separated the two germline ends.

The chain carries TRBV7-3 and TRBJ2-2; D not certain. Trimming left V 2 bases short and J 5 bases short, with 12 bases between. This CDR3 is 15 amino acids long. Looked up from germline, CDR1 is SGHTA and CDR2 is FQGTGA. CDR3 sequence reads: CASSLGQGRTGELFF. The CDR3 DNA is TGTGCCAGCAGCTTAGGGCAAGGGCGGACCGGGGAGCTGTTTTTT. Full variable domain (remainder filled in from reference TRBV7-3 and TRBJ2-2): GAGVSQTPSNKVTEKGKYVELRCDPISGHTALYWYRQSLGQGPEFLIYFQGTGAADDSGLPNDRFFAVRPEGSVSTLKIQRTERGDSAVYLCASSLGQGRTGELFFGEGSRLTVL.

CDR3 sequence: CASSRRLAGGQETQYF. CDR3 DNA: TGTGCCAGCAGCCGCCGACTAGCGGGGGGGCAAGAGACCCAGTACTTC. The rearrangement links TRBV7-7 to TRBJ2-5; 14 bases fit TRBD2. V was clipped by 5 bases and J by 2 bases; unmatched bases: 4. The CDR3 spans 16 residues. Per the germline V gene, CDR1 is SSHAT and CDR2 is FNYEAQ (reference sequence).

This rearrangement joins TRBV5-4 to TRBJ1-1; the D gene is possibly TRBD1 (6 bases). From germline, CDR1 is SGHNT and CDR2 YYREEE (reference sequence). V dropped 5 bases and J dropped 0 bases, with 11 bases sitting between them. This CDR3 has 14 residues. The CDR3 sequence is CASSTQGLNTEAFF. CDR3 nucleotides: TGTGCCAGCAGTACTCAGGGGCTGAACACTGAAGCTTTCTTT. The full variable domain, its missing parts supplied by reference TRBV5-4 and TRBJ1-1, is ETGVTQSPTHLIKTRGQQVTLRCSSQSGHNTVSWYQQALGQGPQFIFQYYREEENGRGNFPPRFSGLQFPNYSSELNVNALELDDSALYLCASSTQGLNTEAFFGQGTRLTVV.

The chain has TRBV10-3 and TRBJ1-1, with 10 bases lining up with TRBD1. This CDR3 is 16 amino acids long. J lost 3 bases, V lost 10 bases, and 14 bases had no gene match. Germline V gene lookup returns CDR1 ENHRY and CDR2 SYGVKD. CDR3 sequence: CATARRSGTGDTEAFF. The CDR3 DNA reads as TGTGCCACGGCTAGACGATCCGGGACAGGGGACACTGAAGCTTTCTTT.

The V call is TRBV7-2, the J call TRBJ2-5; no definite D call. Deletions cut 1 base from V and 4 bases from J, with 1 base between. Per the germline V gene, CDR1 is SGHTA and CDR2 is FQGNSA. This CDR3 has 11 amino acids. The CDR3 is CASSLVETQYF. As DNA, the CDR3 is TGTGCCAGCAGCTTAGTAGAGACCCAGTACTTC.

The chain carries TRBV5-6 and TRBJ1-5, with D perhaps matching TRBD1 (6 bases). The ends were cut back, 2 bases at V and 6 bases at J, with 12 bases in the middle. Per the germline V gene, CDR1 is SGHDT and CDR2 is YYEEEE. This CDR3 region has 14 residues. In nucleotides, the CDR3 is TGTGCCAGCAGCTTTGGGCAGGGGAGTCAGCCCCAGCATTTT. Its protein is CASSFGQGSQPQHF.

This clone has at least ten counts. The rearrangement joins TRBV27 to TRBJ2-5; weak D call: TRBD1 (5 bases). V was cut by 0 bases and J by 5 bases, with 13 bases left in between. Germline V gene sequence: CDR1 MNHEY, CDR2 SMNVEV (reference sequence). The CDR3 spans 15 residues. CDR3 in amino acids: CASSLSGQGYETQYF. CDR3 sequence (DNA): TGTGCCAGCAGTTTATCCGGGCAGGGATATGAGACCCAGTACTTC.

V is TRBV18 and J is TRBJ1-4; D perhaps matches TRBD1 (5 bases). Germline V lookup: CDR1 KGHSH, CDR2 LQKENI. CDR3 length: 12 residues. The V end lost 2 bases, the J end lost 12 bases, and 10 bases lay between the germline ends. The CDR3 sequence: CASSPSGAELFF. The CDR3 nucleotides are TGTGCCAGCTCACCATCCGGGGCAGAACTGTTTTTT.

The CDR3 loop reads CASSQDRRQGASSYEQYF. In DNA, the CDR3 is TGTGCCAGCAGCCAAGATCGGAGGCAGGGGGCGAGCTCCTACGAGCAGTACTTC. The V call is TRBV14, the J call TRBJ2-7, with TRBD1 matching over 8 bases. J gave up 0 bases and V 0 bases, and 10 bases lay outside the gene matches. The CDR3 extends over 18 amino acids. Germline CDR1 reads SGHDN; CDR2 reads FVKESK.

This clone was counted only a few times. The sample contains more than one DNA sequence encoding this CDR3. The V call is TRBV7-9, the J call TRBJ2-7; D may be TRBD1 (5 bases). The CDR3 covers 13 residues. The V gene's germline CDR1 is SEHNR and CDR2 FQNEAQ (reference sequence). Trimming shortened V by 0 bases and J by 5 bases, and 8 bases separated the two germline ends. CDR3 DNA: TGTGCCAGCAGCTTAGCGCAGGGCCACGAGCAGTACTTC. This translates into CASSLAQGHEQYF.

The CDR3 DNA is TGCAGTGCTAGAGACTACAATGAGCAGTTCTTC. Amino acids: CSARDYNEQFF. V gene TRBV20-1 combines with J gene TRBJ2-1; D not resolved. This CDR3 contains 11 residues. Germline V gene data show CDR1 as DFQATT and CDR2 as SNEGSKA (reference sequence). The V gene lost 0 bases and the J gene lost 3 bases, with 0 bases spanning the gap.

The chain joins TRBV7-8 to TRBJ1-5; D is unresolved. The CDR3 is made up of 15 amino acids. Trimming left V 3 bases short and J 7 bases short, with 16 bases between. Germline V gives CDR1 SGHVS, CDR2 FQNEAQ. CDR3 nucleotides: TGTGCCAGCAGCTTTCGTGTCAGAATCGGGCAGCCCCAGCATTTT. Translating gives CASSFRVRIGQPQHF.

The chain recombines TRBV7-6 with TRBJ2-5; tentatively, D is TRBD1 (5 bases). This CDR3 region has 15 residues. The germline V gene has CDR1 SGHVS and CDR2 FNYEAQ. Trimming removed 5 bases at V and 8 bases at J, with 21 bases between. The CDR3 here is CASSNSPRVTETQYF. The DNA of the CDR3 is TGTGCCAGCAGCAACAGTCCCAGGGTAACGGAAACCCAGTACTTC.

The chain employs TRBV6-1 and TRBJ2-1; 8 bases match TRBD2. The CDR3 runs 20 residues. J lost 7 bases, V lost 1 base, and 21 bases had no gene match. Germline V gene sequence: CDR1 MNHNS, CDR2 SASEGT. Here the CDR3 reads CASSEGHSRMGAGVRNEQFF. The CDR3 nucleotides read TGTGCCAGCAGTGAAGGTCACTCGCGGATGGGAGCGGGAGTGAGAAATGAGCAGTTCTTC.

The chain recombines TRBV11-2 with TRBJ2-7; 7 bases agree with TRBD1. This CDR3 has 14 amino acids. V shed 3 bases, J shed 6 bases, and the junction held 8 bases outside the gene matches. Germline V gene lookup returns CDR1 SGHAT and CDR2 FQNNGV. CDR3: CASSLAGGIAEQYF. As DNA, the CDR3 is TGTGCCAGCAGCTTGGCAGGGGGAATAGCCGAGCAGTACTTC. Supplemented by reference TRBV11-2 and TRBJ2-7, the full variable domain reads EAGVAQSPRYKIIEKRQSVAFWCNPISGHATLYWYQQILGQGPKLLIQFQNNGVVDDSQLPKDRFSAERLKGVDSTLKIQPAKLEDSAVYLCASSLAGGIAEQYFGPGTRLTVT.